Shown below are 25 T cell receptor beta chains from a single sample sequenced in a study of CD8+CD57+ T cells in acquired aplastic anemia. The template used for profiling TCR beta VDJ and CDR3 was genomic DNA. TCRdb reprocessed the reads with MiXCR, giving one entry per CDR3 protein. Altogether 260,000 or so distinct CDR3 sequences are present, 47% being singletons, with the ten largest covering over 7.5%. Patients selected for sequencing had displayed CD8+CD57+ cell expansion by flow cytometry. Sequences were obtained from sorted CD4+, CD8+, or CD8+CD57+ T cells (not recorded which) from PBMCs. Every receptor here comes from a human donor with aplastic anemia.

V is TRBV30 and J is TRBJ2-2; unclear D gene. In germline, CDR1 is GTSNPN, CDR2 SVGIG (reference sequence). The length of the CDR3 is 12 residues. The ends were cut back, 1 base at V and 10 bases at J, with 10 bases in the middle. CDR3 sequence reads: CAWSDPGVELFF. DNA of the CDR3: TGTGCCTGGAGTGATCCTGGCGTGGAGCTGTTTTTT.

The J gene is TRBJ2-1, the V gene TRBV13; 7 nucleotides line up with TRBD1. The germline V gene encodes CDR1 PRHDT and CDR2 FYEKMQ (reference sequence). This CDR3 region has 14 residues. Losses at the gene ends were 3 bases for V and 4 bases for J; bases not matched to a gene: 3. CDR3 in amino acids: CASSFRDSYNEQFF. CDR3 coding DNA: TGTGCCAGCAGCTTCCGGGACAGTTACAATGAGCAGTTCTTC.

This clonotype has a count of ten or more. V usage is TRBV11-2 and J usage is TRBJ2-2, with D maybe TRBD1 (6 bases). Germline V lookup: CDR1 SGHAT, CDR2 FQNNGV. The CDR3 sequence is 14 residues long. V shed 5 bases and J shed 1 base, with 8 bases lying between them. The CDR3 protein is CASSTGQNTGELFF. Here the CDR3 DNA reads TGTGCCAGCAGCACGGGACAGAACACCGGGGAGCTGTTTTTT. Using reference TRBV11-2 and TRBJ2-2 for the parts outside the CDR3, the full variable domain is EAGVAQSPRYKIIEKRQSVAFWCNPISGHATLYWYQQILGQGPKLLIQFQNNGVVDDSQLPKDRFSAERLKGVDSTLKIQPAKLEDSAVYLCASSTGQNTGELFFGEGSRLTVL.

This clonotype was seen ten or more times. This chain links TRBV7-9 with TRBJ2-7; tentative D call: TRBD2 (7 bases). V was pared by 5 bases and J by 2 bases, with 19 bases between. The germline CDR1 and CDR2 sequences are SEHNR and FQNEAQ (reference sequence). The CDR3 consists of 16 residues. The CDR3 loop is CASSLVGGRHAYEQYF. DNA for the CDR3: TGTGCCAGCAGCCTAGTCGGGGGGCGCCATGCCTACGAGCAGTACTTC.

This clonotype was seen a single time. This may be a read error, as it is one base from a much larger clone. V and J are TRBV7-9 and TRBJ1-4; no firm D call. From germline, CDR1 is SEHNR and CDR2 FQNEAQ (reference sequence). Trimming cost V 4 bases and J 5 bases, with 14 bases left between them. The CDR3 is 15 residues long. CDR3 DNA: TGTGCCAGCAGCTCAATCCCCAGTGAGAATGAAAAACTGTTTTTT. The encoded protein is CASSSIPSENEKLFF.

This clonotype occurred a few times. The chain is built from TRBV14 and TRBJ2-7, with 7 positions matching TRBD1. Looked up from germline, CDR1 is SGHDN and CDR2 is FVKESK. The CDR3 contains 14 residues. The ends lost 8 bases at V and 2 bases at J; junction bases unmatched: 9. In DNA form, the CDR3 reads TGTGCCAGCGCTCCGGGACAGCTACCCTACGAGCAGTACTTC. This gives the protein CASAPGQLPYEQYF.

Remarks on this clonotype: This may arise from a read error, as a much more abundant clone is one base away. The conserved final phenylalanine or tryptophan is absent from the CDR3, which likely points to a read error. The gene calls are TRBV27 and TRBJ1-6; D is undetermined. This CDR3 spans 13 amino acids. Germline CDR1 MNHEY, CDR2 SMNVEV (reference sequence). V was pared by 5 bases and J by 6 bases, with 8 bases between. CDR3 DNA sequence: TGTGCCAGCAGTCCCCTAACTAATTCACCCCTCCACTAT. It specifies CASSPLTNSPLHY.

A word on this clonotype: The CDR3 carries no conserved terminal phenylalanine or tryptophan, so it likely arises from a read error. The CDR3, as DNA: TGTGCCTGCAGTGACAGGAGACGCTATAATTCACCCCTCCACCTT. Protein product: CACSDRRRYNSPLHL. The chain uses TRBV25-1 and TRBJ1-6, with a tentative D call TRBD1 (6 bases). Germline CDR1 and CDR2: MGHDK and SYGVNS. The length of the CDR3 is 15 residues.

This clonotype was counted ten times or more. The chain employs TRBV11-2 and TRBJ2-3; 7 nucleotides line up with TRBD1. The CDR3 runs to 15 residues. With V trimmed by 1 base and J by 1 base, 2 bases remained unmatched. Germline assignment: CDR1 SGHAT and CDR2 FQNNGV. Here the CDR3 DNA reads TGTGCCAGCAGCTTAGTTGACAGGGGCACAGATACGCAGTATTTT. It yields the protein CASSLVDRGTDTQYF.

This sequence joins TRBV2 and TRBJ1-2; D possibly corresponds to TRBD1 (6 bases). V was clipped by 7 bases and J by 2 bases, with 17 bases between them. CDR3 length equals 15 residues. Germline CDR1 reads SNHLY; CDR2 reads FYNNEI. CDR3 residues: CASTLGLTGNYGYTF. In DNA form, the CDR3 reads TGTGCCAGCACCCTGGGGTTGACAGGCAACTATGGCTACACCTTC.

The rearrangement uses TRBV7-2 and TRBJ1-6, with 7 positions matching TRBD1. V lost 3 bases and J lost 10; bases outside the gene matches: 12. CDR3 length: 16 amino acids. Germline V lookup: CDR1 SGHTA, CDR2 FQGNSA. The chain's CDR3 is CASSLYRGQGGSPLHF. The CDR3 region has the DNA TGTGCCAGCAGCTTGTACCGGGGCCAGGGGGGGTCACCCCTCCACTTT. The whole variable domain, remainder taken from reference TRBV7-2 and TRBJ1-6, is GAGVSQSPSNKVTEKGKDVELRCDPISGHTALYWYRQSLGQGLEFLIYFQGNSAPDKSGLPSDRFSAERTGGSVSTLTIQRTQQEDSAVYLCASSLYRGQGGSPLHFGNGTRLTVT.

This clonotype occurred many times. The chain combines TRBV2 with TRBJ2-1, with TRBD2 matching over 14 bases. Germline V gives CDR1 SNHLY, CDR2 FYNNEI. V shed 0 bases, J shed 6 bases, and the junction held 4 bases outside the gene matches. The CDR3 has 17 residues. CDR3 residues: CASSEAGLAGEGNEQFF. The CDR3 nucleotides read TGTGCCAGCAGTGAAGCGGGACTAGCGGGAGAGGGCAATGAGCAGTTCTTC. Full variable domain (rest looked up from reference TRBV2 and TRBJ2-1): EPEVTQTPSHQVTQMGQEVILRCVPISNHLYFYWYRQILGQKVEFLVSFYNNEISEKSEIFDDQFSVERPDGSNFTLKIRSTKLEDSAMYFCASSEAGLAGEGNEQFFGPGTRLTVL.

In the case of this clonotype: A much larger clone is a single base away; this may be a read error. The V and J genes are TRBV5-1 and TRBJ2-2; D perhaps matches TRBD2 (6 bases). From germline, CDR1 is SGHRS and CDR2 YFSETQ. The CDR3 sequence is 15 residues long. CDR3 nucleotides: TGCGCCAGCAGTTGGGGGACTCATCAGCCCGGGGAGCCGTTTTTT. Its protein is CASSWGTHQPGEPFF.

The chain recombines TRBV6-9 with TRBJ2-3, with 8 bases identical to TRBD1. V dropped 11 bases and J dropped 0; count of bases not matched to a gene: 10. This CDR3 comprises 15 residues. Germline V gene lookup returns CDR1 MNHGY and CDR2 SVAAGI. The CDR3 reads CAGGQDRTSTDTQYF. CDR3 sequence (DNA): TGTGCCGGGGGACAGGACAGGACTAGCACAGATACGCAGTATTTT.

V and J are TRBV7-3 and TRBJ1-6; 8 bases fit TRBD1. The CDR3 loop spans 14 amino acids. In germline, CDR1 is SGHTA, CDR2 FQGTGA. Losses at the gene ends were 3 bases for V and 12 bases for J; bases not matched to a gene: 7. Here the CDR3 reads CASSLGQGARPLHF. The DNA of the CDR3 is TGTGCCAGCAGCTTGGGGCAGGGGGCTAGACCCCTCCACTTT.

This clonotype was counted many times. The chain links TRBV7-3 to TRBJ2-7; D not resolved. The germline V gene encodes CDR1 SGHTA and CDR2 FQGTGA. V lost 0 bases and J 5 bases, leaving 17 bases between the germline ends. The CDR3 has 16 amino acids. This CDR3 reads CASSLTVILGSHEQYF. The CDR3 region has the DNA TGTGCCAGCAGCTTAACAGTCATCCTTGGTTCCCACGAGCAGTACTTC.

The genes are TRBV4-3 and TRBJ2-5, with TRBD1 matching over 9 bases. The germline V gene encodes CDR1 LGHNA and CDR2 YSLEER. With 0 bases clipped from V and 4 bases from J, the junction kept 3 bases outside the gene matches. The CDR3 has 15 residues. CDR3 loop: CASSQDGTGTETQYF. The DNA of the CDR3 is TGCGCCAGCAGCCAAGATGGGACAGGGACAGAGACCCAGTACTTC.

This chain connects TRBV19 to TRBJ2-2; 9 positions agree with TRBD2. With V trimmed by 9 bases and J by 7 bases, 27 bases remained unmatched. Germline V lookup: CDR1 LNHDA, CDR2 SQIVND (reference sequence). CDR3 size: 20 residues. Here the CDR3 reads CASSERTFRREGLYHGELFF. CDR3 coding DNA: TGTGCCAGCAGTGAACGGACCTTTCGGCGGGAGGGTCTTTATCACGGGGAGCTGTTTTTT.

CDR3 sequence: CASSQVTDTQYF. The CDR3 coding sequence is TGTGCCAGCAGCCAAGTCACAGATACGCAGTATTTT. The V call is TRBV7-2, the J call TRBJ2-3; no reliable D call. CDR3 length equals 12 residues. V was trimmed by 5 bases and J by 2 bases, leaving 5 bases between them. Germline V gene lookup returns CDR1 SGHTA and CDR2 FQGNSA. Together with reference TRBV7-2 and TRBJ2-3, the CDR3 gives the full variable domain: GAGVSQSPSNKVTEKGKDVELRCDPISGHTALYWYRQSLGQGLEFLIYFQGNSAPDKSGLPSDRFSAERTGGSVSTLTIQRTQQEDSAVYLCASSQVTDTQYFGPGTRLTVL.

The sample holds one count of this clonotype. V usage is TRBV24-1 and J usage is TRBJ2-5; D is perhaps TRBD2 (7 bases). The V gene's germline CDR1 is KGHDR and CDR2 SFDVKD. CDR3 length: 17 residues. V was pared by 1 base and J by 2 bases, with 16 bases between. CDR3 coding DNA: TGTGCCACCAGTGATTTTGACCAGGGGACTACACAAGAGACCCAGTACTTC. It is translated as CATSDFDQGTTQETQYF.

Remarks on this clonotype: A read error may explain this, as a much larger clone is one base away. V usage is TRBV9 and J usage is TRBJ1-1, with D uncertain. V was pared by 4 bases and J by 1 base, with 14 bases between. The CDR3 runs to 15 residues. Germline lookup yields CDR1 SGDLS and CDR2 YYNGEE. Here the CDR3 DNA reads TGTGCCAGCAGCCCAGCGGCACTTTGGAACACTGAAGCTTTCTTT. Encoded protein: CASSPAALWNTEAFF.

This chain uses TRBV15 with TRBJ1-2; 10 nucleotides match TRBD1. This CDR3 has 16 residues. V gave up 3 bases and J gave up 0 bases; unmatched junction bases: 4. Germline CDR1 reads LNHNV; CDR2 reads YYDKDF (reference sequence). The CDR3 coding sequence is TGTGCCACCAGCAGGGACAGGGGGAAAGCTAACTATGGCTACACCTTC. Protein sequence: CATSRDRGKANYGYTF.

This chain uses TRBV2 with TRBJ1-6; D is undetermined. Germline V lookup: CDR1 SNHLY, CDR2 FYNNEI. The CDR3 is 11 residues long. V lost 5 bases to trimming and J lost 7 bases, with 3 bases between them. The CDR3 DNA is TGTGCCAGCAGTTGGAATTCACCCCTCCACTTT. Protein sequence: CASSWNSPLHF.

The V call is TRBV7-9, the J call TRBJ2-1, with 8 bases fitting TRBD1. This CDR3 comprises 15 residues. J was trimmed by 3 bases and V by 2 bases; bases with no gene match: 3. The germline CDR1 and CDR2 sequences are SEHNR and FQNEAQ (reference sequence). CDR3 nucleotides: TGTGCCAGCAGCTTACAGGGGGCCGTCTACAATGAGCAGTTCTTC. Amino acid sequence: CASSLQGAVYNEQFF.

This clonotype was counted a single time. The rearrangement joins TRBV20-1 to TRBJ2-3; unclear D gene. This CDR3 is 12 amino acids long. V lost 6 bases and J lost 4, with 11 bases in between. Germline V gene sequence: CDR1 DFQATT, CDR2 SNEGSKA (reference sequence). This CDR3 reads CSAGPGPDTQYF. CDR3 in DNA: TGCAGTGCAGGCCCGGGCCCAGATACGCAGTATTTT.